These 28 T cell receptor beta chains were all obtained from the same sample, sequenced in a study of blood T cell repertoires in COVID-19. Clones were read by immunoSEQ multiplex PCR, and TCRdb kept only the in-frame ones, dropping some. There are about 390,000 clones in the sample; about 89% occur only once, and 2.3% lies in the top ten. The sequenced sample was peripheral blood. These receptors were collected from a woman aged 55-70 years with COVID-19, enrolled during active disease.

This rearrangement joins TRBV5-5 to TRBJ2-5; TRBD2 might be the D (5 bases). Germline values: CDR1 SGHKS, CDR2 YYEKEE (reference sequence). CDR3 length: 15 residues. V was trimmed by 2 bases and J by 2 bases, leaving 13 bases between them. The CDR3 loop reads CASSLGPTGQETQYF. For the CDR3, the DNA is TGTGCCAGCAGCTTAGGCCCCACGGGGCAAGAGACCCAGTACTTC.

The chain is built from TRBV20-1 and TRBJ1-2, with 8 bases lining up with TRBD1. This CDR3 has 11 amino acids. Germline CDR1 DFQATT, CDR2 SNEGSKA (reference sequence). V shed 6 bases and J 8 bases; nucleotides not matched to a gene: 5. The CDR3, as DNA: TGCAGTGCCCGGACAGGGCGGGGCTACACCTTC. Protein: CSARTGRGYTF.

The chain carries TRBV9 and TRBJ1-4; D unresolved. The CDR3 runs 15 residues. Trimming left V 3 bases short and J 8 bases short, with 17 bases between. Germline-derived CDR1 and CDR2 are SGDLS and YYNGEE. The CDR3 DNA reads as TGTGCCAGCAGCGCAGCGAGAGGGAGGTACGAAAAACTGTTTTTT. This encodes CASSAARGRYEKLFF.

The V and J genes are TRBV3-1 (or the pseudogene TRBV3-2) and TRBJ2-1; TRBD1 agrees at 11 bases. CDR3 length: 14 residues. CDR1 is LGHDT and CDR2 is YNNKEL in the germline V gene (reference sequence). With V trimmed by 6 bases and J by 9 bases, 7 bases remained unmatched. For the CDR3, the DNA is TGTGCCAGCAGGTTGGGACAGGGGGGAGGTGAGCAGTTCTTC. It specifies CASRLGQGGGEQFF.

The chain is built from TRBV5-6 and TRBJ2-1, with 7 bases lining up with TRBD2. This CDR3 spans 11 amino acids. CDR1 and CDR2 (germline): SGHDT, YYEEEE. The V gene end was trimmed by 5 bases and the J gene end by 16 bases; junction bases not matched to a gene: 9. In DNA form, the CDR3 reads TGTGCCAGCAGGGCTACCGGGACTACATTCTTC. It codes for CASRATGTTFF.

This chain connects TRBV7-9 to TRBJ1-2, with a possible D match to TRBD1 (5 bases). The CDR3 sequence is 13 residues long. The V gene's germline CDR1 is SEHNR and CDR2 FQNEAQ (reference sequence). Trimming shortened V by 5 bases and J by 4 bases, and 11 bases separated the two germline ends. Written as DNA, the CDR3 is TGTGCCAGCAGCGTAGGACACTCCTATGGCTACACCTTC. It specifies CASSVGHSYGYTF.

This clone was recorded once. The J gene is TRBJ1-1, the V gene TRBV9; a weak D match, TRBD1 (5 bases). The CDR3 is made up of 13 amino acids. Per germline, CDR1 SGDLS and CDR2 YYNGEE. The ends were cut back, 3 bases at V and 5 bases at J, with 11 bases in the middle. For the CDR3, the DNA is TGTGCCAGCAGCGCGGGGGGGAGGACTGAAGCTTTCTTT. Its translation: CASSAGGRTEAFF.

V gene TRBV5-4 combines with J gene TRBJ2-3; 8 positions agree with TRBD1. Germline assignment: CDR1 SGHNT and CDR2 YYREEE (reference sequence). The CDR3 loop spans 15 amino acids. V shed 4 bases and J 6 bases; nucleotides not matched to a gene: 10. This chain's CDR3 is CASSIWTGKSDTQYF. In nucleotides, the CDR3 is TGTGCCAGCAGCATCTGGACAGGGAAGTCGGATACGCAGTATTTT.

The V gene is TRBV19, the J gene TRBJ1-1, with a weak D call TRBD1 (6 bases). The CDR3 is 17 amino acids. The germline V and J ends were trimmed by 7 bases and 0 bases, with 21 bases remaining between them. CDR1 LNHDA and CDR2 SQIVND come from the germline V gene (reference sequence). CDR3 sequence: CASTAPRGHFMNTEAFF. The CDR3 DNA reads TGTGCCAGTACCGCCCCAAGGGGACACTTCATGAACACTGAAGCTTTCTTT.

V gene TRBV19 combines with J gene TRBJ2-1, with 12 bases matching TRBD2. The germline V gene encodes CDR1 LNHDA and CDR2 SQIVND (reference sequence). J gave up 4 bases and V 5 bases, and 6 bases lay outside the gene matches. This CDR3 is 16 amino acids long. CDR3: CASSATSGGRYNEQFF. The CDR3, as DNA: TGTGCCAGTAGTGCGACTAGCGGGGGCCGTTACAATGAGCAGTTCTTC.

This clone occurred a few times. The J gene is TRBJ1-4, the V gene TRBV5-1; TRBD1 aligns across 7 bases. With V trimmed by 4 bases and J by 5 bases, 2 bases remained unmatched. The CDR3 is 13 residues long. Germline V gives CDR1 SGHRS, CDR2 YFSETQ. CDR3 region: CASSPGQNEKLFF. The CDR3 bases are TGCGCCAGCAGCCCGGGACAGAATGAAAAACTGTTTTTT.

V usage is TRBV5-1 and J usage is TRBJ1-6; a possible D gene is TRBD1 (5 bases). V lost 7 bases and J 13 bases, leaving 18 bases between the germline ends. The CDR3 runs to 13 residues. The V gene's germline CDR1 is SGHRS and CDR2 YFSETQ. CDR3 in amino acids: CASSSQGGSPLHF. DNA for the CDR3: TGCGCCAGCTCCTCCCAGGGAGGGAGTCCCCTCCACTTT.

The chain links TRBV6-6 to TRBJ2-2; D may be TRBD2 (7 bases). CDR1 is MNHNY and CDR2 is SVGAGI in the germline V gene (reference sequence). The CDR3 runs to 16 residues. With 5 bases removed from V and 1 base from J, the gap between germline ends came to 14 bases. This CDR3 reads CASSPSGGENTGELFF. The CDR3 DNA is TGTGCCAGCAGTCCCTCGGGGGGCGAGAACACCGGGGAGCTGTTTTTT.

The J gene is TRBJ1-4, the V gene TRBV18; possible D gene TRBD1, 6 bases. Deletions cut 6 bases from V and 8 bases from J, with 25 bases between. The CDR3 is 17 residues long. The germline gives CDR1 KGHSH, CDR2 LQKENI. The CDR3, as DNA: TGTGCCAGCTCCACCAGAGGCTCGTGGACAGAGGAAGAAAAACTGTTTTTT. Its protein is CASSTRGSWTEEEKLFF.

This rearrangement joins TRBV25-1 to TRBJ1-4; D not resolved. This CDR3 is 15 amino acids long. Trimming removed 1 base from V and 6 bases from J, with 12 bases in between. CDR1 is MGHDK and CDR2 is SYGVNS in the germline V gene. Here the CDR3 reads CASSEWPLEDEKLFF. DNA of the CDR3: TGTGCCAGCAGTGAATGGCCGTTAGAGGATGAAAAACTGTTTTTT.

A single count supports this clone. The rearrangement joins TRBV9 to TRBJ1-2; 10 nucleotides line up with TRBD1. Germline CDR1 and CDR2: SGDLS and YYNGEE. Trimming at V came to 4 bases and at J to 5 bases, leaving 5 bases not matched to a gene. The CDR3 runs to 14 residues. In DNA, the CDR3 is TGTGCCAGCAGCCTAAGGGACAGGGGTTATGGCTACACCTTC. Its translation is CASSLRDRGYGYTF.

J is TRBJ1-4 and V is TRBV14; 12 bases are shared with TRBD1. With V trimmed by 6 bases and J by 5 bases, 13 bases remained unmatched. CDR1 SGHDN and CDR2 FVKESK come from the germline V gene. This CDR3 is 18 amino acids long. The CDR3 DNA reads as TGTGCCAGCAGGTATTTGGCGGGACAGGGGGCTTGGAATGAAAAACTGTTTTTT. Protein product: CASRYLAGQGAWNEKLFF. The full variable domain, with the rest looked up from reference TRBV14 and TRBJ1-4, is EAGVTQFPSHSVIEKGQTVTLRCDPISGHDNLYWYRRVMGKEIKFLLHFVKESKQDESGMPNNRFLAERTGGTYSTLKVQPAELEDSGVYFCASRYLAGQGAWNEKLFFGSGTQLSVL.

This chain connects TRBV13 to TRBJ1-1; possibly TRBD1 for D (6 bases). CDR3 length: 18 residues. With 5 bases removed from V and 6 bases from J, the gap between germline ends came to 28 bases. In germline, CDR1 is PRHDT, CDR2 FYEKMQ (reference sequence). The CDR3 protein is CASSRREGTIGVRAEAFF. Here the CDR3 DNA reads TGTGCCAGCAGCCGGAGAGAAGGGACAATCGGAGTAAGGGCTGAAGCTTTCTTT.

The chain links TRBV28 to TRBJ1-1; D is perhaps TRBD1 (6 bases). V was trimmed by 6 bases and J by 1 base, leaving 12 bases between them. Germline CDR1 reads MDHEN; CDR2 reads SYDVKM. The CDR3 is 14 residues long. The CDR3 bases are TGTGCCAGCAGCCCCGGACAGAGGAACACTGAAGCTTTCTTT. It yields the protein CASSPGQRNTEAFF. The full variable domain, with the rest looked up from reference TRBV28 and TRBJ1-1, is DVKVTQSSRYLVKRTGEKVFLECVQDMDHENMFWYRQDPGLGLRLIYFSYDVKMKEKGDIPEGYSVSREKKERFSLILESASTNQTSMYLCASSPGQRNTEAFFGQGTRLTVV.

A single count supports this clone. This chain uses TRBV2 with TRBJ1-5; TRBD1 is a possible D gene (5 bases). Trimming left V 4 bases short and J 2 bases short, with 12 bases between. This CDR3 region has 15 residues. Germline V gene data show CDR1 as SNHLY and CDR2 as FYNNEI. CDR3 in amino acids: CASSGEAGGNQPQHF. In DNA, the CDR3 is TGTGCCAGCAGTGGGGAAGCGGGGGGCAATCAGCCCCAGCATTTT. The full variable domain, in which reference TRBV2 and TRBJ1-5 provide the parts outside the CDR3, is EPEVTQTPSHQVTQMGQEVILRCVPISNHLYFYWYRQILGQKVEFLVSFYNNEISEKSEIFDDQFSVERPDGSNFTLKIRSTKLEDSAMYFCASSGEAGGNQPQHFGDGTRLSIL.

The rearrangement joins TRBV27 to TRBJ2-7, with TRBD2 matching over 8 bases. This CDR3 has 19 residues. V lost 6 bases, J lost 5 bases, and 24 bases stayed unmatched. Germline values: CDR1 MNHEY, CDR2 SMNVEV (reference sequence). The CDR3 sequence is CASRRYRGGRNPTYDEQYF. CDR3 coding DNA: TGTGCCAGCAGGCGATATCGGGGGGGACGCAACCCCACCTACGACGAGCAGTACTTC.

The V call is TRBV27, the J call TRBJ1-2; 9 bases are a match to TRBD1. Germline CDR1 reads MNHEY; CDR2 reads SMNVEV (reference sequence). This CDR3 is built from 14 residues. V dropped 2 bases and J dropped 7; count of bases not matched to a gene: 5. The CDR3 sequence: CASSLGGQGIGYTF. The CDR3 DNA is TGTGCCAGCAGTTTAGGGGGACAGGGAATTGGCTACACCTTC.

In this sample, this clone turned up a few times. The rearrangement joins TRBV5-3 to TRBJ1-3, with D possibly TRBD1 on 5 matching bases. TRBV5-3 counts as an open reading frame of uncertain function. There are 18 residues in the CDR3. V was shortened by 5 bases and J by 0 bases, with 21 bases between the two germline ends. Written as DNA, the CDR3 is TGTGCCAGAAGGTCACACACATCAAGGGGCTACTCTGGAAACACCATATATTTT. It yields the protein CARRSHTSRGYSGNTIYF.

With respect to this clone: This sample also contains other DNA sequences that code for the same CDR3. CDR3 DNA sequence: TGTGCCAGCAGTTACTCGTCGGGGGGTGGCTACACCTTC. Its protein is CASSYSSGGGYTF. The chain employs TRBV6-5 and TRBJ1-2, with D possibly TRBD1 on 5 matching bases. Trimming pared 0 bases from V and 7 bases from J, leaving 9 bases between. Germline V gene data show CDR1 as MNHEY and CDR2 as SVGAGI. The CDR3 runs 13 residues.

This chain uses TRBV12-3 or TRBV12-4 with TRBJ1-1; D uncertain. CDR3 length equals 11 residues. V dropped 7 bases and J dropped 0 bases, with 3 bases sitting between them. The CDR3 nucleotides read TGTGCCAGCAAGCTGAACACTGAAGCTTTCTTT. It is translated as CASKLNTEAFF.

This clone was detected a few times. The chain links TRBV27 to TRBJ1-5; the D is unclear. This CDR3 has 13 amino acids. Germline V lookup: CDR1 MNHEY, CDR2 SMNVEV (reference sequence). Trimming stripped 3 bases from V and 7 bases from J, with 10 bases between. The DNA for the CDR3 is TGTGCCAGCAGTTTCATGGCAGGCCAGCCCCAGCATTTT. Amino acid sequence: CASSFMAGQPQHF.

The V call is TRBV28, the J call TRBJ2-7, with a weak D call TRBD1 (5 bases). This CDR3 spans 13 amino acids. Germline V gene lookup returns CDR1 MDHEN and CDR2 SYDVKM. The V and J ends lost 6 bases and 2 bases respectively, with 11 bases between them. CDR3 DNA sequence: TGTGCCAGCAGGTCAGACAGCCCCTACGAGCAGTACTTC. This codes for CASRSDSPYEQYF.

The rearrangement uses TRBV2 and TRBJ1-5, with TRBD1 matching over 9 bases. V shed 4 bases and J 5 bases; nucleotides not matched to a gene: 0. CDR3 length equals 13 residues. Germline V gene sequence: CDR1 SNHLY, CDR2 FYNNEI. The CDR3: CASSGQGDQPQHF. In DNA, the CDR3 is TGTGCCAGCAGTGGACAGGGGGATCAGCCCCAGCATTTT.